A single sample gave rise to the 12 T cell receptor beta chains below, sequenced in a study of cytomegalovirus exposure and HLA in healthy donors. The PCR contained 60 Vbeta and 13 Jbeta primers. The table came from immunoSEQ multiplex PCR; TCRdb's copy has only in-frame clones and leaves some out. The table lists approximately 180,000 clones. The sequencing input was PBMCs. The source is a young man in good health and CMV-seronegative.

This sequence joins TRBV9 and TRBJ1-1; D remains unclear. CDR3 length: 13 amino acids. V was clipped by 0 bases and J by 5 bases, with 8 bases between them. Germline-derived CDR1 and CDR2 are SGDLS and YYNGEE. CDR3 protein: CASSVGGRTEAFF. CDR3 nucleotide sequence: TGTGCCAGCAGCGTAGGTGGGAGAACTGAAGCTTTCTTT.

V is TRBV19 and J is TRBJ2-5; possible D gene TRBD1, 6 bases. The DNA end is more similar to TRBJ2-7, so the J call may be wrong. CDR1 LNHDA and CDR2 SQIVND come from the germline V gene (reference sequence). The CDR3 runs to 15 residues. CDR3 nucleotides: TGTGCCAGTAGACAGACGACAGGCAGCTCCTACGAGCAGTACTTC. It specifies CASRQTTGSSYEQYF.

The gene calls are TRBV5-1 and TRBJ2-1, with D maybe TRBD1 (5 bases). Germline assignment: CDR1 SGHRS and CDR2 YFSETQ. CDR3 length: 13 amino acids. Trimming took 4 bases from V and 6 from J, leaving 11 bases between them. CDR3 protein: CASSTFDSNEQFF. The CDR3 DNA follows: TGCGCCAGCAGCACCTTCGACAGCAATGAGCAGTTCTTC.

Written as DNA, the CDR3 is TGTGCCAGCAGCCAAAGAGTTTTGACAGGGGACAACACTGAAGCTTTCTTT. Translation: CASSQRVLTGDNTEAFF. This chain joins TRBV5-5 and TRBJ1-1, with 8 bases that match TRBD1. The CDR3 runs 17 residues. Germline CDR1 is SGHKS and CDR2 is YYEKEE (reference sequence). After removal of 4 bases from V and 2 bases from J, the junction contained 13 bases not matched to a gene.

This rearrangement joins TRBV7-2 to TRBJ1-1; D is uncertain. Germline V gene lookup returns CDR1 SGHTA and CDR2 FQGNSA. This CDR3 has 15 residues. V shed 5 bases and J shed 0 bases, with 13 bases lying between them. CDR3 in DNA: TGTGCCAGCAGCCCACTAGGCAGCATGAACACTGAAGCTTTCTTT. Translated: CASSPLGSMNTEAFF.

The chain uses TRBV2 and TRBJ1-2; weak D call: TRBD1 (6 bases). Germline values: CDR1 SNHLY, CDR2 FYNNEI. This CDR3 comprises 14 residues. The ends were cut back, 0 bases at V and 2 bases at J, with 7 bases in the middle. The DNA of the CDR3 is TGTGCCAGCAGTGAAGCCGGACAGAACTATGGCTACACCTTC. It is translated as CASSEAGQNYGYTF.

CDR3 nucleotide sequence: TGTGCCAGCAGCGTTTCCGGCGGGACCGCCTACAATGAGCAGTTCTTC. Translated, it gives CASSVSGGTAYNEQFF. This chain links TRBV9 with TRBJ2-1; tentative D call: TRBD2 (6 bases). CDR3 length equals 16 residues. Trimming shortened V by 2 bases and J by 2 bases, and 14 bases separated the two germline ends. Germline-derived CDR1 and CDR2 are SGDLS and YYNGEE.

CDR3 bases: TGTGCCAGCACCGTTGTACTAGTAAAGACCCAGTACTTC. Protein sequence: CASTVVLVKTQYF. The chain carries TRBV7-9 and TRBJ2-5; possible D gene TRBD2, 5 bases. Germline V CDR1 and CDR2: SEHNR, FQNEAQ (reference sequence). The CDR3 has 13 residues. The ends were cut back, 7 bases at V and 6 bases at J, with 15 bases in the middle. Looking up the rest from reference TRBV7-9 and TRBJ2-5 gives the full variable domain: DTGVSQNPRHKITKRGQNVTFRCDPISEHNRLYWYRQTLGQGPEFLTYFQNEAQLEKSRLLSDRFSAERPKGSFSTLEIQRTEQGDSAMYLCASTVVLVKTQYFGPGTRLLVL.

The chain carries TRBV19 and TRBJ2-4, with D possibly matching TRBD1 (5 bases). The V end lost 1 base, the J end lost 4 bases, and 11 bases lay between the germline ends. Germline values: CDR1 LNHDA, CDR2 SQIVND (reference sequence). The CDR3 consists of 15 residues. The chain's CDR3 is CASSIGGRVKNIQYF. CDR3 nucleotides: TGTGCCAGTAGTATAGGGGGCAGGGTTAAAAACATTCAGTACTTC.

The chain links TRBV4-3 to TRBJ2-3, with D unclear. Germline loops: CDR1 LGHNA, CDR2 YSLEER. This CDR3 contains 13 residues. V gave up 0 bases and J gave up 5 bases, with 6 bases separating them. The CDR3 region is CASSQDVGDTQYF. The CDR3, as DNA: TGCGCCAGCAGCCAAGATGTCGGAGATACGCAGTATTTT.

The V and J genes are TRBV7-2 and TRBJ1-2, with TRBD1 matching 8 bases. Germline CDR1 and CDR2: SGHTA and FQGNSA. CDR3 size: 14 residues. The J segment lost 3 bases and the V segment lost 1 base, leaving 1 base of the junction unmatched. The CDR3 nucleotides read TGTGCCAGCAGCTTAGGACAGGGGCACTATGGCTACACCTTC. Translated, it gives CASSLGQGHYGYTF.

This chain's CDR3 is CASSLAERTGDLYGYTF. CDR3 coding DNA: TGTGCCAGCAGCTTAGCGGAGAGGACAGGCGATCTCTATGGCTACACCTTC. This chain links TRBV7-2 with TRBJ1-2; 7 bases are shared with TRBD1. In germline, CDR1 is SGHTA, CDR2 FQGNSA. The CDR3 totals 17 residues. Trimming at V came to 0 bases and at J to 4 bases, leaving 11 bases not matched to a gene.